This TCR beta chain is drawn from a study of PD-L1 blockade in urothelial cancer. Study summary: Bladder-origin urothelial cancer in males described twenty-five of the 29 patients. Patients arrived having already received 0 to 3 prior chemotherapy regimens.

Study findings and constraints: Enhanced expansion of tumor-associated blood clones at 3 weeks characterized durable-benefit patients.

Concerning this clone: The antigen is unknown.

The CDR3 totals 16 residues. From germline, CDR1 is MNHNS and CDR2 SASEGT. V lost 2 bases and J 1 base, leaving 12 bases between the germline ends. Templates that were synthetic TCR analogs were spiked into each PCR. Method: immunoSEQ multiplex PCR; TCRdb's copy keeps in-frame clones and lacks some. The sample contains about 22,000 clones, 91% of which appear only once. Described time point: peripheral blood 6 weeks after treatment start. This chain uses TRBV6-1 with TRBJ2-4; D not resolved. The origin of this receptor is an older woman with urothelial cancer. The sequencing here drew on PBMCs, taken around atezolizumab (anti-PD-L1) treatment. The chain's CDR3 is CASSELRISAKNIQYF. The CDR3 bases are TGTGCCAGCAGTGAACTCAGGATTTCGGCCAAAAACATTCAGTACTTC.